This passage covers 3 T cell receptor beta chains from one sample sequenced in a study of shared clonotypes between healthy human individuals. The method was immunoSEQ multiplex PCR; TCRdb's version includes in-frame clones alone and lacks a portion of them. The profile covers fewer than 400,000 clones, with around 74% appearing a single time and about 9.4% taken by the ten largest. Sequenced input: memory CD4+ T cells sorted from blood. Subset noted: CD45RA-negative fraction. The receptors shown here come from a man aged 25-40 years in good health.

The rearrangement joins TRBV6-5 to TRBJ2-5; no firm D call. The V gene's germline CDR1 is MNHEY and CDR2 SVGAGI. The CDR3 spans 14 residues. V dropped 4 bases and J dropped 2 bases, with 11 bases sitting between them. The DNA for the CDR3 is TGTGCCAGCAGTTCCAGGTCCGCTCAAGAGACCCAGTACTTC. It codes for CASSSRSAQETQYF.

J is TRBJ2-4 and V is TRBV7-8, with D possibly TRBD2 on 6 matching bases. The CDR3 is made up of 15 amino acids. Germline-derived CDR1 and CDR2 are SGHVS and FQNEAQ. V dropped 4 bases and J dropped 1 base, with 11 bases sitting between them. The CDR3: CASSSDGGAKNIQYF. CDR3 sequence (DNA): TGTGCCAGCAGCTCAGACGGAGGGGCCAAAAACATTCAGTACTTC.

The chain recombines TRBV7-2 with TRBJ2-5; 9 bases map to TRBD1. Germline V CDR1 and CDR2: SGHTA, FQGNSA. J was trimmed by 4 bases and V by 4 bases; bases with no gene match: 7. CDR3 length: 15 residues. CDR3 loop: CASSSPTGGAETQYF. DNA of the CDR3: TGTGCCAGCAGCTCCCCCACAGGGGGCGCAGAGACCCAGTACTTC.